The rows below give T cell receptor beta chains drawn from one sample of a study of cytomegalovirus exposure and HLA in healthy donors. The assay was immunoSEQ multiplex PCR, and TCRdb's table has in-frame clones only and misses some. The data show 80,000 to 90,000 clones, with about 96% seen just once and 0.78% held by the top ten. The sample taken for sequencing was PBMCs. The receptor set was obtained from a man between 18 and 35 years old in good health and CMV-seronegative. CDR3s include the opening cysteine and the closing phenylalanine or tryptophan. A D gene is named only where the DNA matches it firmly.

j_call v_call d_call cdr3_aa cdr3_nt
TRBJ1-2 TRBV7-2 TRBD1 CASSLAGGSYGYTF TGTGCCAGCAGCTTAGCAGGGGGCAGCTATGGCTACACCTTC
TRBJ2-2 TRBV11-2 TRBD1 CASSFGTGGTGELFF TGTGCCAGCAGCTTCGGGACAGGGGGAACCGGGGAGCTGTTTTTT
TRBJ2-7 TRBV5-1 NA CASSSIPGGREQYF TGCGCCAGCAGCTCTATCCCAGGGGGGCGCGAGCAGTACTTC
TRBJ2-1 TRBV27 NA CASSQRTPNYNEQFF TGTGCCAGCAGTCAGAGGACACCGAACTACAATGAGCAGTTCTTC
TRBJ1-4 TRBV6-5 TRBD1 CASSPPGTGLKKLFF TGTGCCAGCAGTCCCCCCGGGACAGGGCTCAAAAAACTGTTTTTT
TRBJ2-2 TRBV9 TRBD1 CASSPRGDRGRTGELFF TGTGCCAGCAGCCCCCGGGGGGACAGGGGCCGCACCGGGGAGCTGTTTTTT
TRBJ2-7 TRBV5-6 NA CASSLAFYEQYF TGTGCCAGCAGCTTGGCCTTCTACGAGCAGTACTTC
TRBJ2-1 TRBV13 NA CASTGRSGNSYNEQFF TGTGCCAGCACGGGGAGGTCGGGGAACTCCTACAATGAGCAGTTCTTC
TRBJ2-1 TRBV5-4 NA CASSPSTGLNNEQFF TGTGCCAGCAGCCCAAGTACAGGGCTCAACAATGAGCAGTTCTTC
TRBJ1-5 TRBV7-8 TRBD1 CASYLTGARGNNQPQHF TGTGCCAGCTACTTAACAGGGGCCCGGGGGAACAATCAGCCCCAGCATTTT
TRBJ1-2 TRBV30 NA CAWSVSRQGDRVNIF TGTGCCTGGAGTGTATCACGTCAGGGTGATCGGGTGAACATCTTC
TRBJ2-1 TRBV28 TRBD2 CAIGLADYNEQFF TGTGCCATCGGACTAGCGGATTACAATGAGCAGTTCTTC
TRBJ1-2 TRBV19 NA CASSFRDNNYGYTF TGTGCCAGTAGTTTCCGGGACAATAACTATGGCTACACCTTC